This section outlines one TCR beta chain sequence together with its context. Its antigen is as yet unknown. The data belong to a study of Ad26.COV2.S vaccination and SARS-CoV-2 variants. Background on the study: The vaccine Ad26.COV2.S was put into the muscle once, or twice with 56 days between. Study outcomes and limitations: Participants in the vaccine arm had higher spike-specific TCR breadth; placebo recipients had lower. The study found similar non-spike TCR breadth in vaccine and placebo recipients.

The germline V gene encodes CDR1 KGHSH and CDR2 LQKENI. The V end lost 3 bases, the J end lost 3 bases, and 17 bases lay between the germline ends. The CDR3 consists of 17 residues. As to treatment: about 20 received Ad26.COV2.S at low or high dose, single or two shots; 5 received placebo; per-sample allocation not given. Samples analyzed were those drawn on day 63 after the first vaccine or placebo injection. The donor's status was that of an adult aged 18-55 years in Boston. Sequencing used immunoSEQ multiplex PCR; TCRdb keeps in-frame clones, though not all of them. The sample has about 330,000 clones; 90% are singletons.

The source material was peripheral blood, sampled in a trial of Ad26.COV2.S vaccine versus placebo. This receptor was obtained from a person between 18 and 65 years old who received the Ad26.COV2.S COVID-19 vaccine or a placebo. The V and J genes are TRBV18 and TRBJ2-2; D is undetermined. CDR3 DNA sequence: TGTGCCAGCTCACCTTTCCCCCTAAGGGTCGACACCGGGGAGCTGTTTTTT. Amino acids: CASSPFPLRVDTGELFF.